Reported below is one TCR beta chain. The sample is drawn from a study of blood T cell repertoires in COVID-19. Study as a whole: The United States, Italy and Spain supplied acute and convalescent COVID-19 samples. Nucleic acid was either cDNA or gDNA, and it came from T cells, B-cell-depleted T cells, or PBMCs.

From germline, CDR1 is MNHEY and CDR2 SVGAGI. This CDR3 contains 15 residues. The ends were cut back, 3 bases at V and 9 bases at J, with 15 bases in the middle. Original methodology: Reference gene primer amplification in the assay estimated nucleated cell counts. Data came from immunoSEQ multiplex PCR; TCRdb stores just in-frame clones and leaves some out. D and trimming come from the DNA, and the V and J calls and clone size come from that table. This table has roughly 49,000 clones, around 83% appearing once. V gene TRBV6-5 combines with J gene TRBJ1-6; TRBD1 is a possible D gene (5 bases). The receptor was isolated from a man aged 45-65 years with acute or convalescent COVID-19. Sample: peripheral blood. The chain's CDR3 is CASSYPGLPGSPLHF. Here the CDR3 DNA reads TGTGCCAGCAGTTATCCGGGACTTCCCGGTTCACCCCTCCACTTT.